The present T cell receptor beta chain was sequenced within a study of T cell responses to AZD1222 COVID-19 vaccine. Points from the study as a whole: The study reported that nearly half of spike-specific TCRs target unmutated variant regions.

Profiled with immunoSEQ multiplex PCR; TCRdb holds only in-frame clones, not every one. The sample lists roughly 190,000 clones; around 94% were seen once. About this clone: The antigen remains undetermined.

Trimming removed 5 bases from V and 10 bases from J; junction bases left unmatched: 9. CDR3 length equals 14 residues. Looked up from germline, CDR1 is SEHNR and CDR2 is FQNEAQ (reference sequence). This chain joins TRBV7-9 and TRBJ2-1; 9 bases are a match to TRBD2. The sample in question was peripheral blood, obtained on day 0 of AZD1222 vaccination. The sequence was collected from an adult in good health. CDR3 residues: CASSGGLAIDEQFF. The CDR3 nucleotides read TGTGCCAGCAGCGGCGGACTAGCGATTGACGAGCAGTTCTTC.